This T cell receptor (beta chain) was documented in a study of cytotoxic CD8 clonotypes in ibrutinib-treated CLL. Germline-derived CDR1 and CDR2 are ENHRY and SYGVKD. This CDR3 region has 19 residues. V was clipped by 0 bases and J by 0 bases; unmatched bases: 7. Generated by immunoSEQ multiplex PCR, the TCRdb table keeps only in-frame clones and is missing some. Here the sample spans 60,000 to 65,000 clones, roughly 57% being singletons. A few counts support this clone. The sample consisted of PBMCs, taken after 12 months of ibrutinib treatment. J is TRBJ2-2 and V is TRBV10-3; 10 bases match TRBD2. This receptor was obtained from a human donor with chronic lymphocytic leukemia. The chain's CDR3 is CAISESPQRGGANTGELFF. As DNA, the CDR3 is TGTGCCATCAGTGAGTCCCCGCAGCGGGGGGGCGCGAACACCGGGGAGCTGTTTTTT.